This TCR beta chain derives from a study of beta chain features in type 1 diabetes. Investigators reverse transcribed all isolated RNA, so they sequenced expressed TCRB transcripts. Here immunoSEQ multiplex PCR was the method, and the copy in TCRdb shows in-frame clones only, minus some. The repertoire holds under 300,000 clones, roughly 10% seen once, with around 0.015% in the top ten. V shed 3 bases and J shed 6 bases, with 15 bases lying between them. The CDR3 loop spans 16 amino acids. Germline assignment: CDR1 KGHSH and CDR2 LQKENI. A single heparinised blood sample, averaging about 100 mL, was obtained per donor. Purity of each sorted population was above 95%. Overall study results and limits: Reduced insertions and increased deletions marked VDJ junctions in type 1 diabetes patients. The study found moderately but significantly shorter TCRB CDR3s in all four CD4+ subsets of Type 1 diabetes patients.

There are a few counts of this clone. The antigen remains undetermined. The sample consisted of naive CD4+ T cells from blood. The sequence derives from a man aged 30 to 39 with type 1 diabetes. The chain links TRBV18 to TRBJ1-6; D may be TRBD1 (5 bases). The CDR3 DNA sequence: TGTGCCAGCTCACCGGGGCCCGGGCCGGGTAATTCACCCCTCCACTTT. Translating gives CASSPGPGPGNSPLHF.